This paragraph covers one T cell receptor (beta chain) sequence. Assay: immunoSEQ multiplex PCR; the TCRdb copy retains only in-frame clones and omits some. The data show 200,000 to 250,000 clones, roughly 88% seen once. The entry originates in a study of blood T cell repertoires in COVID-19. Across the whole study: COVID-19 samples, acute and convalescent, were from the United States, Italy and Spain.

The V end lost 3 bases, the J end lost 1 base, and 12 bases lay between the germline ends. The CDR3 totals 14 residues. CDR1 and CDR2 from the germline V gene are SQVTM and ANQGSEA. The chain combines TRBV29-1 with TRBJ1-2, with D uncertain. This clonotype originated in a woman aged 40 to 55 with acute COVID-19. The specimen sequenced was PBMCs or T cells enriched from blood (not recorded which). The CDR3 coding sequence is TGCAGCGTTGAGTTCGGGTTCCTTAACTATGGCTACACCTTC. It specifies CSVEFGFLNYGYTF. Based on the CDR3 plus reference TRBV29-1 and TRBJ1-2, the full variable domain is SAVISQKPSRDICQRGTSLTIQCQVDSQVTMMFWYRQQPGQSLTLIATANQGSEATYESGFVIDKFPISRPNLTFSTLTVSNMSPEDSSIYLCSVEFGFLNYGYTFGSGTRLTVV.